The 10 T cell receptor beta chains below all came from one sample that was sequenced in a study of T-cell reconstitution after alpha-beta-depleted transplantation in children. Construction of the TCRbeta library involved unique molecular identifiers. Each CDR3 protein gets one entry after TCRdb re-called the PCR reads with MiXCR. This sample carries about 610,000 distinct CDR3 sequences, about 10% of them seen once, and the ten largest clones take about 4%. Specimen: PBMCs from the stem cell graft donor, collected from the stem cell graft. These receptors came from a human donor who donated a stem cell graft to a child with acute myeloid leukemia.

This clonotype was picked up many times. V usage is TRBV6-1 and J usage is TRBJ2-1, with 9 bases fitting TRBD1. Germline V gene data show CDR1 as MNHNS and CDR2 as SASEGT. After removal of 3 bases from V and 0 bases from J, the junction contained 3 bases not matched to a gene. The CDR3 loop spans 16 amino acids. This chain's CDR3 is CASSEGTGISYNEQFF. The CDR3 region has the DNA TGTGCCAGCAGTGAGGGGACAGGGATCTCCTACAATGAGCAGTTCTTC.

Ten or more counts support this clonotype. V is TRBV29-1 and J is TRBJ2-1, with 8 bases fitting TRBD1. Germline V gives CDR1 SQVTM, CDR2 ANQGSEA. Losses at the gene ends were 7 bases for V and 0 bases for J; bases not matched to a gene: 8. The CDR3 runs 15 residues. As DNA, the CDR3 is TGCAGCGGATCTTCAGGGGGCCCCTCCTACAATGAGCAGTTCTTC. It codes for CSGSSGGPSYNEQFF.

The chain is built from TRBV12-3 or TRBV12-4 and TRBJ2-7; 12 bases fit TRBD1. V lost 3 bases, J lost 4 bases, and 7 bases stayed unmatched. CDR3 size: 16 residues. In DNA, the CDR3 is TGTGCCAGCAGTTTTGGGGACAGGGGGCTTTGGTACGAGCAGTACTTC. Translation: CASSFGDRGLWYEQYF.

The rearrangement links TRBV11-2 to TRBJ2-1, with 10 positions matching TRBD2. Germline trimming cut 5 bases from V and 0 bases from J; bases unmatched to any gene: 13. The CDR3 is 19 amino acids. CDR1 SGHAT and CDR2 FQNNGV come from the germline V gene. In nucleotides, the CDR3 is TGTGCCAGCAGCCCATACCCCGTCGTAGCGGGAGGCTCCTACAATGAGCAGTTCTTC. The encoded protein is CASSPYPVVAGGSYNEQFF.

This clonotype has more than one count but fewer than ten. This chain connects TRBV5-1 to TRBJ2-7; 12 nucleotides match TRBD2. The junction had 3 bases not matched to a gene; V was cut back by 2 bases and J by 6 bases. Looked up from germline, CDR1 is SGHRS and CDR2 is YFSETQ. This CDR3 is built from 14 residues. CDR3 sequence: CASSFTSGRSEQYF. The CDR3 bases are TGCGCCAGCAGCTTTACTAGCGGGAGGTCCGAGCAGTACTTC.

This clonotype occurred a few times. The chain uses TRBV19 and TRBJ1-6; no clear D gene. Between the trimmed V and J ends, which lost 3 bases and 10 bases, there was a span of 7 bases. The CDR3 covers 12 residues. Germline V gives CDR1 LNHDA, CDR2 SQIVND (reference sequence). Here the CDR3 reads CASSISGSPLHF. The CDR3 DNA reads TGTGCCAGTAGTATCTCCGGGTCACCCCTCCACTTT.

This clonotype showed up many times. The CDR3 nucleotides read TGTGCCAGCAGTATCACAGTCTACGAGCAGTACTTC. This sequence encodes CASSITVYEQYF. The chain recombines TRBV28 with TRBJ2-7, with D unresolved. Deletions cut 5 bases from V and 3 bases from J, with 8 bases between. The length of the CDR3 is 12 residues. CDR1 and CDR2 from the germline V gene are MDHEN and SYDVKM.

The rearrangement joins TRBV30 to TRBJ2-2; D is undetermined. The CDR3 totals 13 residues. The V end lost 2 bases, the J end lost 2 bases, and 6 bases lay between the germline ends. The germline V gene encodes CDR1 GTSNPN and CDR2 SVGIG (reference sequence). The CDR3 loop is CAWSLTNTGELFF. In nucleotides, the CDR3 is TGTGCCTGGAGTCTTACTAACACCGGGGAGCTGTTTTTT.

In its sample, this clonotype was seen many times. The chain uses TRBV7-9 and TRBJ2-4; 8 bases are a match to TRBD1. Losses at the gene ends were 4 bases for V and 6 bases for J; bases not matched to a gene: 5. Germline V gene sequence: CDR1 SEHNR, CDR2 FQNEAQ (reference sequence). The CDR3 sequence is 14 residues long. The CDR3 DNA follows: TGTGCCAGCAGCTCCGACAGGGGAACAAACATTCAGTACTTC. It encodes CASSSDRGTNIQYF.

The J gene is TRBJ2-7, the V gene TRBV24-1; 8 bases fit TRBD1. Germline loops: CDR1 KGHDR, CDR2 SFDVKD. CDR3 length: 15 residues. Trimming at V came to 3 bases and at J to 4 bases, leaving 7 bases not matched to a gene. CDR3 amino acids: CATSDASGGWYEQYF. For the CDR3, the DNA is TGTGCCACCAGTGATGCGTCAGGGGGCTGGTACGAGCAGTACTTC.